Given below is one T cell receptor beta chain in context. Its antigen remains unidentified. The germline gene is not matched at one end of the junction; a read error may be the cause. The data stem from a study of T cell responses to AZD1222 COVID-19 vaccine. Study-level points and caveats: Repertoire collection took place solely once the T cell response had peaked. Unmutated variant regions are reportedly targeted by nearly half of spike-specific TCRs. Seropositivity was recorded at baseline in only a handful of AZD1222 recipients. Females outnumbered males among donors, who were mostly white British; clonal diversity was possibly underestimated.

TCRdb's copy holds only in-frame clones and misses some; the assay was immunoSEQ multiplex PCR. This table has over 150,000 clones, 85% to 90% appearing once. This TCR came from an adult who received the AZD1222 COVID-19 vaccine. Sequenced here: peripheral blood, sampled 28 days after the second AZD1222 dose.

The CDR3 sequence: CASSLAQGQGYNEQFF. In nucleotides, the CDR3 is TGTGCTAGCAGCTTAGCTCAGGGGCAGGGATACAATGAGCAGTTCTTC. The chain is built from TRBV7-7 and TRBJ2-1, with D possibly being TRBD1 (6 bases). The CDR3 has 16 residues. Per the germline V gene, CDR1 is SSHAT and CDR2 is FNYEAQ (reference sequence). The full variable domain, completed using reference TRBV7-7 and TRBJ2-1, is GAGVSQSPRYKVTKRGQDVTLRCDPISSHATLYWYQQALGQGPEFLTYFNYEAQPDKSGLPSDRFSAERPEGSISTLTIQRTEQRDSAMYRCASSLAQGQGYNEQFFGPGTRLTVL.